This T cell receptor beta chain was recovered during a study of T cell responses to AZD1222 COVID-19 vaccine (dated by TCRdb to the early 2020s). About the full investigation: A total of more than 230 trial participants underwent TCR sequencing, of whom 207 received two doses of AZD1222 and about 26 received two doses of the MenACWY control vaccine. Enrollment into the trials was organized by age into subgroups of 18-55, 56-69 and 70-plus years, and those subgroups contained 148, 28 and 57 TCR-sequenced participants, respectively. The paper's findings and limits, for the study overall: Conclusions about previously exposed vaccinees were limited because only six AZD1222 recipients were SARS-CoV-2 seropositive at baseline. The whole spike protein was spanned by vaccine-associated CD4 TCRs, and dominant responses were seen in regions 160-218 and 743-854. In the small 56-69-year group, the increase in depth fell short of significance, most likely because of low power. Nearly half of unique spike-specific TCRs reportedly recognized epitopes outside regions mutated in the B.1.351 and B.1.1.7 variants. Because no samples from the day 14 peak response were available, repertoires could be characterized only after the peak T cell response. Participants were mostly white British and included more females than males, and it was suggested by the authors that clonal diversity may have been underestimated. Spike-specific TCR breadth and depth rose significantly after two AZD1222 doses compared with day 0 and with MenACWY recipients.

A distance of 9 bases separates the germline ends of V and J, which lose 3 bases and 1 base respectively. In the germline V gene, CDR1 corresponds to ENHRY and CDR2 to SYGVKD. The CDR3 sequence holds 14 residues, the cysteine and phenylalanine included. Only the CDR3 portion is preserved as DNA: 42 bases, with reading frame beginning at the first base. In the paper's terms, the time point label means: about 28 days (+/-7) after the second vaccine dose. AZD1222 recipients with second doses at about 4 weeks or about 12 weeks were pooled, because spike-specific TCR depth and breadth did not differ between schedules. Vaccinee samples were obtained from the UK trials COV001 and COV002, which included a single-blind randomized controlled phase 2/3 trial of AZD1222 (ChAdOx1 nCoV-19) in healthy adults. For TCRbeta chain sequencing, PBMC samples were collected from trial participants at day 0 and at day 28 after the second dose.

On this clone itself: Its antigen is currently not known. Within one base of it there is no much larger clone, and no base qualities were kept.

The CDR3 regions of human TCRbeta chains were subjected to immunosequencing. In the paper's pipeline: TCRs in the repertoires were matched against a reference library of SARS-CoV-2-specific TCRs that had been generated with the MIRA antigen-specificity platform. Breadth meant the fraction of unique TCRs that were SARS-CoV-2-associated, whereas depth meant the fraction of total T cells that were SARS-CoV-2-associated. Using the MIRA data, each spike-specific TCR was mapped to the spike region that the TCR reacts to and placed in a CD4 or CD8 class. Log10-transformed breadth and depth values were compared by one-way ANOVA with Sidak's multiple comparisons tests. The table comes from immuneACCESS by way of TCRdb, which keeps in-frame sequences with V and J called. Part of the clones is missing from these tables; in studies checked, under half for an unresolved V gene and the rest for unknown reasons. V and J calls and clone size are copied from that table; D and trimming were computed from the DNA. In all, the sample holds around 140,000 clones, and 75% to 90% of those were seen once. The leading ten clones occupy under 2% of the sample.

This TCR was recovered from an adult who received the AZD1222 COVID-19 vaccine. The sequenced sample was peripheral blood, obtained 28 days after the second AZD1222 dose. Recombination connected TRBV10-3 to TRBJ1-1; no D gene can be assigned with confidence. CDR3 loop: CAISDRARNTEAFF. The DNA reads TGTGCCATCAGTGATAGGGCGAGGAACACTGAAGCTTTCTTT.